This entry is about one TCR beta chain. The read ends 3 residues shy of where the CDR3 ends; the end is completed using the germline J gene. CDR1 is SGHRS and CDR2 is YFSETQ in the germline V gene. This CDR3 region has 15 residues. J was trimmed by 4 bases and V by 0 bases; bases with no gene match: 6. The sample comes from a study of T cells in women clearing cervical HPV infection. The wider study: Case blood drawn at lesion detection; control blood after infection cleared.

TCRdb keeps only in-frame clones here, not all; method: immunoSEQ multiplex PCR. This listing includes around 35,000 clones. The sequenced material came from blood buffy coat. V gene TRBV5-1 combines with J gene TRBJ1-1, with 7 nucleotides matching TRBD1. The receptor's source is a woman aged 18 to 75 with a cervical HPV16 infection that either progressed to CIN3+ or cleared (not recorded which). CDR3 DNA, as far as it was read: TGCGCCAGCAGCTTGGTTGAGGGGGCGGCCACTGAA. Protein: CASSLVEGAATE. The complete CDR3 sequence is CASSLVEGAATEAFF.